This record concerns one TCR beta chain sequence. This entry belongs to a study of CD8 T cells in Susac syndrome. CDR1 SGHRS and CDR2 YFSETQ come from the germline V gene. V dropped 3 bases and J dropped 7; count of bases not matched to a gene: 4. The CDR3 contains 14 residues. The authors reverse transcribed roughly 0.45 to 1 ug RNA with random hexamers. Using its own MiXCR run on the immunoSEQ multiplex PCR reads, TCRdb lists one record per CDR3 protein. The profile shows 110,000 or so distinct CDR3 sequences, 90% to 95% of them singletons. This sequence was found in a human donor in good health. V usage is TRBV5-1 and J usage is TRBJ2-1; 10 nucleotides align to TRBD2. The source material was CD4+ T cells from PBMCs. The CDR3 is CASSSSGSWNEQFF. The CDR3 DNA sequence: TGCGCCAGCAGCTCTAGCGGGAGTTGGAATGAGCAGTTCTTC.